A selection of T cell receptor beta chains follows, all from one sample in a study of cytomegalovirus exposure and HLA in healthy donors. Some clones are missing from TCRdb's copy, which holds only in-frame ones; the method was immunoSEQ multiplex PCR. The sample records about 240,000 clones, around 81% being singletons. The material sequenced was PBMCs. These receptors all come from a woman aged 55-69 years in good health and CMV-seropositive. Each CDR3 is given with its conserved first and last residue. A D gene is named only where the DNA matches it firmly. Rows may omit the clone size; those that give it use once, few, many or a size class.

d_call	clone_size	j_call	v_call	cdr3_aa	cdr3_nt
NA	NA	TRBJ2-3	TRBV6-1	CASSPTVTDTQYF	TGTGCCAGCAGCCCTACGGTGACAGATACGCAGTATTTT
TRBD1	once	TRBJ1-5	TRBV19	CASSTGQGAFYSNQPQHF	TGTGCCAGTAGTACCGGACAGGGGGCCTTCTATAGCAATCAGCCCCAGCATTTT
NA	NA	TRBJ1-5	TRBV28	CASSNRVLDQPQHF	TGTGCCAGCAGTAACAGGGTATTAGATCAGCCCCAGCATTTT
NA	few	TRBJ1-1	TRBV28	CASSPHNTEAFF	TGTGCCAGCAGTCCCCATAACACTGAAGCTTTCTTT
TRBD2	NA	TRBJ2-2	TRBV2	CASSERLANTGELFF	TGTGCCAGCAGTGAACGACTAGCTAACACCGGGGAGCTGTTTTTT
NA	once	TRBJ2-7	TRBV6-5	CASSYTTRSNEQYF	TGTGCCAGCAGTTACACCACTAGATCTAACGAGCAGTACTTC
NA	few	TRBJ2-1	TRBV2	CASSELASYNEQFF	TGTGCCAGCAGTGAGCTAGCGAGCTACAATGAGCAGTTCTTC
NA	NA	TRBJ2-1	TRBV5-1	CASRNGLHNEQFF	TGCGCCAGCAGAAATGGACTCCACAATGAGCAGTTCTTC
TRBD2	NA	TRBJ2-7	TRBV14	CASSSPASGIYEQYF	TGTGCCAGCAGCTCTCCGGCTAGCGGGATATACGAGCAGTACTTC
TRBD2	NA	TRBJ2-7	TRBV28	CASTEGTSGLEQYF	TGTGCCAGCACTGAAGGGACTAGCGGGCTCGAGCAGTACTTC
NA	NA	TRBJ2-1	TRBV11-3	CASSLDSSGEQFF	TGTGCCAGCAGCTTGGACTCAAGTGGTGAGCAGTTCTTC
TRBD2	NA	TRBJ2-1	TRBV5-1	CASSLELASYNEQFF	TGCGCCAGCAGCTTGGAACTAGCGAGTTACAATGAGCAGTTCTTC
NA	NA	TRBJ2-5	TRBV6-1	CASSPDSQETQYF	TGTGCCAGCAGCCCGGACAGCCAAGAGACCCAGTACTTC
NA	NA	TRBJ1-4	TRBV5-1	CASSTGSTNEKLFF	TGCGCCAGCAGCACGGGATCGACTAATGAAAAACTGTTTTTT
NA	NA	TRBJ1-1	TRBV11-2	CASSLAGEAFF	TGTGCCAGCAGCTTAGCAGGAGAAGCTTTCTTT
NA	NA	TRBJ1-2	TRBV5-1	CASSLAEGARGYTF	TGCGCCAGCAGCTTGGCCGAAGGGGCGCGGGGCTACACCTTC
TRBD2	NA	TRBJ2-6	TRBV28	CASSLAAGVKGANVLTF	TGTGCCAGCAGTTTGGCGGCGGGAGTGAAAGGGGCCAACGTCCTGACTTTC
NA	NA	TRBJ2-1	TRBV7-3	CASSLSPGDEQFF	TGTGCCAGCAGCTTAAGTCCGGGGGATGAGCAGTTCTTC
TRBD1	NA	TRBJ2-1	TRBV5-4	CASSAGQGGDEQFF	TGTGCCAGCAGCGCGGGACAGGGTGGCGATGAGCAGTTCTTC
NA	NA	TRBJ2-7	TRBV2	CASKTAGEQYF	TGTGCCAGCAAAACCGCCGGCGAGCAGTACTTC
NA	NA	TRBJ1-3	TRBV6-6	CASSYATGNTIYF	TGTGCCAGCAGTTACGCGACAGGAAACACCATATATTTT
NA	NA	TRBJ1-2	TRBV7-2	CASSLRPDFYGYTF	TGTGCCAGCAGCTTGCGGCCGGATTTCTATGGCTACACCTTC
NA	NA	TRBJ2-5	TRBV6-7	CASSNPGLKKGGSQYF	TGTGCCAGCAGTAACCCGGGACTAAAAAAGGGGGGGTCCCAGTACTTC
NA	few	TRBJ2-1	TRBV19	CASRGGWIEQFF	TGTGCCAGTAGGGGGGGATGGATTGAGCAGTTCTTC
NA	NA	TRBJ1-1	TRBV2	CASLSDRSNTEAFF	TGTGCCAGCCTATCCGACAGGTCCAACACTGAAGCTTTCTTT
TRBD1	NA	TRBJ2-3	TRBV5-1	CASRWGQGGTDTQYF	TGCGCCAGCAGGTGGGGACAGGGTGGGACAGATACGCAGTATTTT
TRBD2	NA	TRBJ2-5	TRBV5-5	CASSLRLAGGKETQYF	TGTGCCAGCAGCTTGAGGCTAGCGGGAGGGAAAGAGACCCAGTACTTC
TRBD1	NA	TRBJ2-5	TRBV14	CASSQEYTGGRKTQYF	TGTGCCAGCAGCCAAGAATACACAGGGGGCAGGAAGACCCAGTACTTC
NA	NA	TRBJ1-5	TRBV6-5	CASRFGFEGPQHF	TGTGCCAGCAGATTCGGGTTTGAGGGGCCCCAGCATTTT
TRBD1	NA	TRBJ2-7	TRBV28	CASSFPGQGTYEQYF	TGTGCCAGCAGTTTTCCGGGACAGGGAACCTACGAGCAGTACTTC
NA	NA	TRBJ2-1	TRBV5-1	CASSSGGTGVNEQFF	TGCGCCAGCAGCTCCGGCGGGACGGGTGTCAATGAGCAGTTCTTC
TRBD2	few	TRBJ2-5	TRBV10-1	CAQQWGLAPWQREETQYF	TGCGCCCAGCAGTGGGGACTAGCGCCCTGGCAGAGGGAGGAGACCCAGTACTTC
NA	NA	TRBJ2-1	TRBV18	CASSPGKGKQFF	TGTGCCAGCTCACCAGGGAAGGGGAAACAGTTCTTC